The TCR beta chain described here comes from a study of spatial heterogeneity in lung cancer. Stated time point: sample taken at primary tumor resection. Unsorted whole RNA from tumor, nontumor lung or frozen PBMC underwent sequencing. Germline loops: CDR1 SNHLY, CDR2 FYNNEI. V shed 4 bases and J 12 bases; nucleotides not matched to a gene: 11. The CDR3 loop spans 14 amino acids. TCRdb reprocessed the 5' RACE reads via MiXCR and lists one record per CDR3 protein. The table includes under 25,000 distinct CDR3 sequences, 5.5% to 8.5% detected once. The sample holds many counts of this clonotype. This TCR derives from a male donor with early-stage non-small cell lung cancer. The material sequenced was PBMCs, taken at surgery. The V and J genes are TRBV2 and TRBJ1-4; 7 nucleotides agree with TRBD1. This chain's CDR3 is CASSGGFATGELFF. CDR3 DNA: TGTGCCAGCAGTGGGGGATTCGCTACAGGGGAACTGTTTTTT.